This is a list of T cell receptor beta chains from one sample in a study of blood T cell repertoires in COVID-19. Using immunoSEQ multiplex PCR, the repertoire was profiled, and TCRdb retains in-frame clones only, with some absent. Here the sample spans some 250,000 clones, 70% to 85% being singletons. The sequenced sample was peripheral blood. The receptors were sampled from an elderly woman with acute or convalescent COVID-19. CDR3s include the opening cysteine and the closing phenylalanine or tryptophan. The order of the fields is clone size, J gene, CDR3 length, D gene, V gene, CDR3 DNA, CDR3 protein. A D gene is named only where the DNA matches it firmly. Not all rows give a size; the values are once, few, many and, for expanded clones, a class.

clone_size: .
j_call: TRBJ2-2
cdr3_length: 16
d_call: TRBD2
v_call: TRBV7-9
cdr3_nt: TGTGCCAGCAGCCAGGGGACTAGCGGGAACACCGGGGAGCTGTTTTTT
cdr3_aa: CASSQGTSGNTGELFF

clone_size: .
j_call: TRBJ1-1
cdr3_length: 12
d_call: .
v_call: TRBV6-5
cdr3_nt: TGTGCCACCCGCGGGGGGGACACTGAAGCTTTCTTT
cdr3_aa: CATRGGDTEAFF

clone_size: .
j_call: TRBJ1-5
cdr3_length: 14
d_call: TRBD1
v_call: TRBV25-1
cdr3_nt: TGTGCCAGCGCCCAGACAGGGGGAAATCAGCCCCAGCATTTT
cdr3_aa: CASAQTGGNQPQHF

clone_size: .
j_call: TRBJ1-1
cdr3_length: 13
d_call: .
v_call: TRBV6-5
cdr3_nt: TGTGCCCTACAACAGGGTGGTTACACTGAAGCTTTCTTT
cdr3_aa: CALQQGGYTEAFF

clone_size: .
j_call: TRBJ1-2
cdr3_length: 14
d_call: TRBD1
v_call: TRBV6-4
cdr3_nt: TGTGCCAGCCGTGAACCGGGACAGGGGGATGGCTACACCTTC
cdr3_aa: CASREPGQGDGYTF

clone_size: few
j_call: TRBJ2-2
cdr3_length: 14
d_call: .
v_call: TRBV2
cdr3_nt: TGTGCCAGCAGGGAAACAGCGAACACCGGGGAGCTGTTTTTT
cdr3_aa: CASRETANTGELFF

clone_size: .
j_call: TRBJ1-3
cdr3_length: 16
d_call: .
v_call: TRBV11-2
cdr3_nt: TGTGCCAGCAGATACGACTTCGGCCTCTCTGGAAACACCATATATTTT
cdr3_aa: CASRYDFGLSGNTIYF

clone_size: .
j_call: TRBJ2-5
cdr3_length: 17
d_call: .
v_call: TRBV21-1
cdr3_nt: TGTGCCAGCAGCGGACCTAGCGGGGGTTTTATTCAGGGGACCCAGTACTTC
cdr3_aa: CASSGPSGGFIQGTQYF

clone_size: .
j_call: TRBJ2-1
cdr3_length: 13
d_call: TRBD2
v_call: TRBV7-2
cdr3_nt: TGTGCCAGCAGCTTAGCCGCTAGCGGGAGGCAGTTCTTC
cdr3_aa: CASSLAASGRQFF

clone_size: .
j_call: TRBJ1-1
cdr3_length: 15
d_call: .
v_call: TRBV5-4
cdr3_nt: TGTGCCAGCAGCTTGGGGGGCAGCATGAACACTGAAGCTTTCTTT
cdr3_aa: CASSLGGSMNTEAFF

clone_size: .
j_call: TRBJ2-7
cdr3_length: 16
d_call: TRBD2
v_call: TRBV11-2
cdr3_nt: TGTGCCAGCAGCCAGAGACTAGCGGGAGGGCCCTACGAGCAGTACTTC
cdr3_aa: CASSQRLAGGPYEQYF

clone_size: few
j_call: TRBJ1-6
cdr3_length: 13
d_call: .
v_call: TRBV27
cdr3_nt: TGTGCCAGCAGAGGAGGGTGGGATTCACCCCTCCACTTT
cdr3_aa: CASRGGWDSPLHF

clone_size: .
j_call: TRBJ2-3
cdr3_length: 16
d_call: TRBD2
v_call: TRBV5-4
cdr3_nt: TGTGCCAGCAGCTTGGTGGGGCGGGGGGGCACAGATACGCAGTATTTT
cdr3_aa: CASSLVGRGGTDTQYF

clone_size: .
j_call: TRBJ2-7
cdr3_length: 13
d_call: .
v_call: TRBV12-3/TRBV12-4
cdr3_nt: TGTGCCAGCAGTTTACCCCCCTACGAGGAGCAGTACTTC
cdr3_aa: CASSLPPYEEQYF

clone_size: few
j_call: TRBJ2-5
cdr3_length: 15
d_call: .
v_call: TRBV5-1
cdr3_nt: TGCGCCAGCAGCCCCGTTGGGGGGTCGCGGGAGACCCAGTACTTC
cdr3_aa: CASSPVGGSRETQYF

clone_size: .
j_call: TRBJ1-2
cdr3_length: 14
d_call: TRBD1
v_call: TRBV2
cdr3_nt: TGTGCCAGCAGTGAAAGGGGGACAGGTTTCGGCTACACCTTC
cdr3_aa: CASSERGTGFGYTF

clone_size: once
j_call: TRBJ2-7
cdr3_length: 16
d_call: TRBD1
v_call: TRBV2
cdr3_nt: TGTGCCAGCAGTGCCGGGACAGGGAGAATGGCCTACGAGCAGTACTTC
cdr3_aa: CASSAGTGRMAYEQYF

clone_size: once
j_call: TRBJ1-1
cdr3_length: 13
d_call: .
v_call: TRBV12-5
cdr3_nt: TGTGCTTGTGGGATGGGAGGGAGGGCTGAAGCTTTCTTT
cdr3_aa: CACGMGGRAEAFF

clone_size: .
j_call: TRBJ1-1
cdr3_length: 12
d_call: TRBD1
v_call: TRBV29-1
cdr3_nt: TGCAGCGCCGAGGGGGACAGGGGTGAAGCTTTCTTT
cdr3_aa: CSAEGDRGEAFF

clone_size: .
j_call: TRBJ1-6
cdr3_length: 15
d_call: .
v_call: TRBV5-1
cdr3_nt: TGCGCCAGCAGCTCGCAAGCGGACTATAATTCACCCCTCCACTTT
cdr3_aa: CASSSQADYNSPLHF

clone_size: .
j_call: TRBJ1-4
cdr3_length: 14
d_call: .
v_call: TRBV6-5
cdr3_nt: TGTGCCAGCAGTCACCAGGGCGGGATTGAAAAACTGTTTTTT
cdr3_aa: CASSHQGGIEKLFF

clone_size: .
j_call: TRBJ2-2
cdr3_length: 13
d_call: .
v_call: TRBV19
cdr3_nt: TGTGCCATAGCGGATACGAACACCGGGGAGCTGTTTTTT
cdr3_aa: CAIADTNTGELFF

clone_size: .
j_call: TRBJ2-1
cdr3_length: 15
d_call: TRBD2
v_call: TRBV11-2
cdr3_nt: TGTGCCAGCAGGGGGACTAGCGGGCGTTACAATGAGCAGTTCTTC
cdr3_aa: CASRGTSGRYNEQFF

clone_size: few
j_call: TRBJ2-7
cdr3_length: 10
d_call: .
v_call: TRBV6-1
cdr3_nt: TGTGCCAGCAGTGAGGGGCCTGATTACTTC
cdr3_aa: CASSEGPDYF

clone_size: .
j_call: TRBJ1-2
cdr3_length: 15
d_call: TRBD1
v_call: TRBV19
cdr3_nt: TGTGCCAGTAGACCTAAGGGACAGGGTCTCTATGGCTACACCTTC
cdr3_aa: CASRPKGQGLYGYTF

clone_size: .
j_call: TRBJ1-1
cdr3_length: 16
d_call: .
v_call: TRBV6-6
cdr3_nt: TGTGCCAGCAGTTCCGCCGCCCCCGGGTCGAACACTGAAGCTTTCTTT
cdr3_aa: CASSSAAPGSNTEAFF

clone_size: .
j_call: TRBJ1-2
cdr3_length: 14
d_call: TRBD1
v_call: TRBV16
cdr3_nt: TGTGCCAGCAGCCAATTGGGACAGGGTGGCGGCTACACCTTC
cdr3_aa: CASSQLGQGGGYTF

clone_size: .
j_call: TRBJ2-6
cdr3_length: 15
d_call: .
v_call: TRBV6-6
cdr3_nt: TGTGCCAGCAGCCTGACAGGTGGTGGGGCCAACGTCCTGACTTTC
cdr3_aa: CASSLTGGGANVLTF

clone_size: .
j_call: TRBJ1-5
cdr3_length: 14
d_call: .
v_call: TRBV2
cdr3_nt: TGTGCCAGCAGCGCTGACAGGAGCAATCAGCCCCAGCATTTT
cdr3_aa: CASSADRSNQPQHF